These T cell receptor beta chains were read from a single sample in a study of prognosis after radiotherapy for stage I lung cancer. TCRdb re-derived calls from the multiplex PCR reads in MiXCR, one entry per CDR3 protein. The table has tens of thousands of distinct CDR3 sequences, under 45% seen once; the top ten hold 25% to 35%. The sequenced sample was PBMCs, obtained before or after stereotactic body radiation therapy (not recorded which). Receptor source: a donor older than 45 with non-small cell lung cancer. The CDR3 runs from the conserved cysteine through the conserved F or W. A D gene is named only where the DNA matches it firmly. Clone size is given for some rows only: seen once, a few or many times, or a class if the clone is expanded.

size: many
V: TRBV12-3/TRBV12-4
D: TRBD2
J: TRBJ2-3
CDR3: CASSLRAGGGNTQYF
DNA: TGTGCCAGCAGTTTAAGGGCGGGAGGGGGAAATACGCAGTATTTT

size: .
V: TRBV7-3
D: TRBD2
J: TRBJ2-1
CDR3: CASSLVGSGNPNEQFF
DNA: TGTGCCAGCAGCTTAGTCGGTAGCGGGAACCCCAATGAGCAGTTCTTC

size: medium-sized
V: TRBV6-1
D: .
J: TRBJ2-7
CDR3: CASSGTVESYEQYF
DNA: TGTGCCAGCAGTGGGACAGTAGAATCCTACGAGCAGTACTTC

size: .
V: TRBV11-3
D: .
J: TRBJ2-5
CDR3: CASSLSETQYF
DNA: TGTGCCAGCAGCTTATCGGAGACCCAGTACTTC

size: .
V: TRBV19
D: TRBD1
J: TRBJ2-7
CDR3: CASSISPNQGAYEQYF
DNA: TGTGCCAGTAGTATATCCCCAAACCAGGGGGCCTACGAGCAGTACTTC

size: many
V: TRBV4-3
D: TRBD1
J: TRBJ1-2
CDR3: CASSQTGQGNLGYTF
DNA: TGCGCCAGCAGCCAAACGGGACAGGGCAACTTGGGCTACACCTTC

size: many
V: TRBV30
D: TRBD1
J: TRBJ2-7
CDR3: CAWSRTGWGYEQYF
DNA: TGTGCCTGGAGTAGGACAGGGTGGGGTTACGAGCAGTACTTC

size: .
V: TRBV7-2
D: .
J: TRBJ1-3
CDR3: CASSFMNSLSGNTIYF
DNA: TGTGCCAGCAGCTTCATGAACAGCCTCTCTGGAAACACCATATATTTT

size: many
V: TRBV18
D: TRBD1
J: TRBJ2-7
CDR3: CASSPSGQGIEQYF
DNA: TGTGCCAGCTCACCAAGTGGACAGGGGATCGAGCAGTACTTC

size: .
V: TRBV24-1
D: .
J: TRBJ2-2
CDR3: CATIDLRGNTGELFF
DNA: TGTGCCACCATTGATTTGAGGGGTAACACCGGGGAGCTGTTTTTT

size: many
V: TRBV9
D: TRBD2
J: TRBJ2-1
CDR3: CASSPSRGTSGFLDEQFF
DNA: TGTGCCAGCAGCCCGAGCCGTGGGACTAGCGGGTTTTTAGATGAGCAGTTCTTC

size: .
V: TRBV30
D: TRBD1
J: TRBJ2-1
CDR3: CAWSRTGWSYNEQFF
DNA: TGTGCCTGGAGTAGGACAGGGTGGTCCTACAATGAGCAGTTCTTC

size: once
V: TRBV27
D: TRBD1
J: TRBJ1-4
CDR3: CASSLDRGVRKLFF
DNA: TGTGCCAGCAGTCTCGACAGGGGGGTTAGGAAACTGTTTTTT

size: many
V: TRBV7-9
D: TRBD1
J: TRBJ2-1
CDR3: CASSLGQGNEQFF
DNA: TGTGCCAGCAGCTTAGGACAGGGCAATGAGCAGTTCTTC

size: .
V: TRBV6-1
D: .
J: TRBJ2-3
CDR3: CASSEKGGGGSYTQYF
DNA: TGTGCCAGCAGTGAAAAAGGAGGGGGCGGATCGTATACGCAGTATTTT

size: few
V: TRBV19
D: .
J: TRBJ1-1
CDR3: CASRGVEAFF
DNA: TGTGCCAGTAGGGGAGTAGAAGCTTTCTTT

size: .
V: TRBV5-5
D: .
J: TRBJ1-3
CDR3: CASSLLTGISDTIYF
DNA: TGTGCCAGCAGCCTCCTCACAGGGATCTCGGACACCATATATTTT

size: many
V: TRBV19
D: TRBD2
J: TRBJ2-2
CDR3: CASTKGLPYTGELFF
DNA: TGTGCCAGTACCAAGGGACTACCCTACACGGGGGAGCTGTTTTTT

size: many
V: TRBV10-3
D: TRBD1
J: TRBJ1-2
CDR3: CAISEYQGQGYTF
DNA: TGTGCCATCAGTGAGTACCAGGGACAGGGCTACACCTTC

size: .
V: TRBV2
D: .
J: TRBJ2-7
CDR3: CASSEWGGRGGEQYF
DNA: TGTGCCAGCAGTGAATGGGGTGGCAGGGGAGGCGAGCAGTACTTC

size: many
V: TRBV7-9
D: .
J: TRBJ1-1
CDR3: CASSPPQGVYTEAFF
DNA: TGTGCCAGCAGCCCCCCACAGGGCGTGTATACTGAAGCTTTCTTT

size: .
V: TRBV4-1
D: TRBD1
J: TRBJ1-2
CDR3: CASSPQGGTNYGYTF
DNA: TGCGCCAGCAGCCCGCAGGGGGGAACTAACTATGGCTACACCTTC

size: once
V: TRBV28
D: TRBD2
J: TRBJ2-2
CDR3: CASSSPGLAGAGPNTGELFF
DNA: TGTGCCAGCAGTTCCCCCGGGCTAGCGGGGGCGGGTCCGAACACCGGGGAGCTGTTTTTT

size: .
V: TRBV2
D: TRBD1
J: TRBJ1-3
CDR3: CASSWDSGNTIYF
DNA: TGTGCCAGCAGTTGGGACAGCGGAAACACCATATATTTT

size: .
V: TRBV19
D: .
J: TRBJ2-1
CDR3: CASSSAPGAYNEQFF
DNA: TGTGCCAGTAGTTCAGCCCCGGGGGCCTACAATGAGCAGTTCTTC

size: .
V: TRBV6-1
D: TRBD2
J: TRBJ2-7
CDR3: CAISLERGGWNDQYF
DNA: TGTGCCATCAGTCTCGAGCGGGGGGGCTGGAACGATCAGTACTTC

size: many
V: TRBV9
D: TRBD1
J: TRBJ1-1
CDR3: CASSANRGRTEAFF
DNA: TGTGCCAGCAGCGCGAACAGGGGAAGGACTGAAGCTTTCTTT

size: .
V: TRBV10-2
D: .
J: TRBJ2-7
CDR3: CASMETGFSREQYF
DNA: TGCGCCAGCATGGAAACGGGGTTCTCACGGGAGCAGTACTTC

size: .
V: TRBV6-5
D: .
J: TRBJ1-1
CDR3: CASSWGGIGNTEAFF
DNA: TGTGCCAGCAGTTGGGGGGGGATCGGGAACACTGAAGCTTTCTTT

size: many
V: TRBV20-1
D: TRBD1
J: TRBJ2-7
CDR3: CSVPGQFDEQYF
DNA: TGCAGTGTTCCGGGACAGTTCGACGAGCAGTACTTC

size: many
V: TRBV19
D: .
J: TRBJ1-4
CDR3: CASSVRGKLFF
DNA: TGTGCCAGTAGTGTTAGAGGAAAACTGTTTTTT

size: .
V: TRBV5-1
D: .
J: TRBJ1-2
CDR3: CASSLDGGRDGYTF
DNA: TGCGCCAGCAGCTTGGATGGAGGCCGAGATGGCTACACCTTC

size: .
V: TRBV27
D: .
J: TRBJ2-7
CDR3: CASSPRGHPPGGQYF
DNA: TGTGCCAGCAGTCCACGGGGACATCCCCCGGGGGGGCAGTACTTC

size: .
V: TRBV12-3/TRBV12-4
D: .
J: TRBJ2-1
CDR3: CAISPSLVLASLRNEQFF
DNA: TGTGCCATCAGTCCTTCACTAGTCTTGGCCTCACTACGTAATGAGCAGTTCTTC

size: few
V: TRBV5-1
D: TRBD1
J: TRBJ2-7
CDR3: CASSLWTGGGYEQYF
DNA: TGCGCCAGCAGCTTATGGACAGGGGGCGGATACGAGCAGTACTTC

size: many
V: TRBV5-1
D: .
J: TRBJ2-7
CDR3: CASSMDGALPYEQYF
DNA: TGCGCCAGCAGCATGGACGGCGCCTTACCCTACGAGCAGTACTTC

size: medium-sized
V: TRBV28
D: .
J: TRBJ2-7
CDR3: CASSFWCVRDRAICEQYF
DNA: TGTGCCAGCAGTTTTTGGTGCGTCCGGGACCGGGCTATCTGCGAGCAGTACTTC

size: many
V: TRBV6-1
D: .
J: TRBJ2-2
CDR3: CASSDPNTGELFF
DNA: TGTGCCAGCAGTGACCCTAACACCGGGGAGCTGTTTTTT

size: .
V: TRBV19
D: .
J: TRBJ1-5
CDR3: CASSIDWQPQHF
DNA: TGTGCCAGTAGTATAGATTGGCAGCCCCAGCATTTT

size: many
V: TRBV19
D: .
J: TRBJ1-2
CDR3: CASIPDRHSNYGYTF
DNA: TGTGCCAGTATTCCGGACCGACACTCTAACTATGGCTACACCTTC

size: .
V: TRBV28
D: TRBD1
J: TRBJ1-3
CDR3: CASSLGQTQGDTIYF
DNA: TGTGCCAGCAGTTTAGGACAGACACAGGGGGACACCATATATTTT

size: many
V: TRBV20-1
D: TRBD2
J: TRBJ2-1
CDR3: CSASTPGLAENYNEQFF
DNA: TGCAGTGCTAGCACACCGGGACTAGCGGAGAACTACAATGAGCAGTTCTTC